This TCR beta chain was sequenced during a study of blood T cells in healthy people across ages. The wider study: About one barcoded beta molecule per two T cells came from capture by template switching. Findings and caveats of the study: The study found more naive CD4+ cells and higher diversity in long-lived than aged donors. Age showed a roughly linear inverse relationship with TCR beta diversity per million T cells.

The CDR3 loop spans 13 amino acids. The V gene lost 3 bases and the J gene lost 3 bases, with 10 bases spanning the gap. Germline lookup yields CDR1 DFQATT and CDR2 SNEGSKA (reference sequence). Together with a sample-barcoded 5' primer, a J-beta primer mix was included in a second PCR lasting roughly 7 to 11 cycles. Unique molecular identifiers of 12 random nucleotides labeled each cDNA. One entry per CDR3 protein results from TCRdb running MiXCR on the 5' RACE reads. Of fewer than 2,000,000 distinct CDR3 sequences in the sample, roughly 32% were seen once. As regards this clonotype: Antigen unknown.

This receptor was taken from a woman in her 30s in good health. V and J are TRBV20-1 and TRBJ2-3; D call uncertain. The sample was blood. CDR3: CSARGIRTDTQYF. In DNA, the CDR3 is TGCAGTGCTAGGGGTATCAGGACAGATACGCAGTATTTT.